The clone carrying this T cell receptor beta chain was found a few times. No antigen is known for it. This entry comes from a study of beta chain features in type 1 diabetes. Study-level findings and limits: Patients with type 1 diabetes showed fewer VDJ junction insertions and more deletions. Compared to healthy donors, patients appeared to have naive, central memory and Treg TCRB repertoires that were more alike.

Expressed TCRB transcripts got sequenced, as all isolated RNA was reverse transcribed. The average output of naive, central memory and regulatory T cell samples was several million reads. Only in-frame clones appear in the TCRdb table, and some are missing; sequencing was by immunoSEQ multiplex PCR. The table shows around 400,000 clones, with around 12% occurring only once. The V end lost 8 bases, the J end lost 0 bases, and 10 bases lay between the germline ends. The CDR3 totals 14 residues. Germline values: CDR1 LNHDA, CDR2 SQIVND (reference sequence). This chain connects TRBV19 to TRBJ2-2; a weak D match, TRBD1 (5 bases). Sequencing was done on a sample of naive CD4+ T cells from blood. The TCR was taken from a man aged 18 to 29 in good health. The CDR3 nucleotides are TGTGCCAGTTCGGACATAACGAACACCGGGGAGCTGTTTTTT. Protein sequence: CASSDITNTGELFF.